This TCR beta chain was obtained from a study of siplizumab effects on memory and regulatory T cells. The CDR3 has 13 amino acids. Looked up from germline, CDR1 is SNHLY and CDR2 is FYNNEI. The V segment lost 6 bases and the J segment 7 bases; nucleotides outside the gene matches: 8. Some clones are missing from TCRdb's copy, which holds only in-frame ones; the method was immunoSEQ multiplex PCR. The repertoire holds around 100,000 clones, with about 91% as singletons. Study results and limitations: Researchers could map only a minor fraction of alloreactive clones to unstimulated subsets. For siplizumab cultures, the suppressive function of their proliferating Tregs was not confirmed. The diversity of naive T cells seemed greater than that of memory cells, and their alloresponse contribution seemed major. Mappable alloreactive CD4+ clones averaged around 69% Treg-derived with siplizumab versus about 25% in controls.

This clone was detected only once. No antigen is known for it. The sequence was collected from a human donor in good health. The sequencing input was CD4+ T cells sorted from blood. V gene TRBV2 combines with J gene TRBJ2-7; 8 bases map to TRBD1. DNA of the CDR3: TGTGCCAGCAGGGACAGGGTGATTTTGGAGCAGTACTTC. Protein: CASRDRVILEQYF.